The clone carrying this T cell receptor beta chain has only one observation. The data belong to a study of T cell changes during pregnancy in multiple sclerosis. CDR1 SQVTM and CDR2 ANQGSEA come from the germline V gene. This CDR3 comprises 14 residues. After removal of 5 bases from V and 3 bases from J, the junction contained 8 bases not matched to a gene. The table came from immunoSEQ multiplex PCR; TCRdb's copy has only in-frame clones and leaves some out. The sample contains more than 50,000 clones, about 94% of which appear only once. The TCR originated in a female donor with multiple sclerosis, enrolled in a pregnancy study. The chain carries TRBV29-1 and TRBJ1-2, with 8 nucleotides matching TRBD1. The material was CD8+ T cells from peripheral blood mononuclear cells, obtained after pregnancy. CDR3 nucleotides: TGCAGCGTTTCCCCAGGGGGCGCGGACTATGGCTACACCTTC. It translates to CSVSPGGADYGYTF.